This TCR beta chain derives from a study of blood T cell repertoires in COVID-19. Study background: Spain, Italy and the United States supplied samples that represented acute and convalescent COVID-19.

CDR1 and CDR2 from the germline V gene are SEHNR and FQNEAQ (reference sequence). The ends were cut back, 8 bases at V and 1 base at J, with 12 bases in the middle. The CDR3 runs to 15 residues. Sequencing used immunoSEQ multiplex PCR; TCRdb keeps in-frame clones, though not all of them. Here the sample spans about 490,000 clones, 80% to 90% being singletons. The V and J genes are TRBV7-9 and TRBJ2-6; maybe TRBD1 (6 bases). The specimen was peripheral blood. This sequence originates from a human donor in a cohort sampled during active COVID-19. CDR3 DNA sequence: TGTGCCAGCGGTCAAGGGGGATCTGGGGCCAACGTCCTGACTTTC. It specifies CASGQGGSGANVLTF.